This passage covers 8 T cell receptor beta chains from one sample sequenced in a study of blood T cell repertoires in COVID-19. Clones were read by immunoSEQ multiplex PCR, and TCRdb kept only the in-frame ones, dropping some. The table has approximately 75,000 clones, around 90% seen once; the top ten hold 6.5% to 8.5%. Sequencing was done on a sample of peripheral blood. The source of these receptors is a human donor in a cohort sampled during active COVID-19.

CDR3 coding DNA: TGTGCCAGTAGTGGCGGACTAGCGGGGAGCACAGATACGCAGTATTTT. Protein product: CASSGGLAGSTDTQYF. The chain combines TRBV19 with TRBJ2-3; 12 bases map to TRBD2. This CDR3 spans 16 amino acids. V was pared by 5 bases and J by 0 bases, with 3 bases of the junction left unmatched. CDR1 is LNHDA, CDR2 SQIVND, per germline (reference sequence).

The chain's CDR3 is CASSLVTLGTGSYNEQFF. DNA of the CDR3: TGTGCCAGCAGCCTCGTCACCTTAGGGACAGGGTCATACAATGAGCAGTTCTTC. V is TRBV5-5 and J is TRBJ2-1; 9 bases agree with TRBD1. Trimming removed 4 bases from V and 4 bases from J; junction bases left unmatched: 15. CDR1 SGHKS and CDR2 YYEKEE come from the germline V gene (reference sequence). This CDR3 is 18 amino acids long.

This chain links TRBV6-6 with TRBJ1-5; no definite D call. This CDR3 has 12 residues. Germline CDR1 reads MNHNY; CDR2 reads SVGAGI (reference sequence). Trimming took off 8 bases at V and 0 bases at J, with 5 bases between the two ends. In DNA form, the CDR3 reads TGTGCCAGCGAGGATAGCAATCAGCCCCAGCATTTT. Its translation: CASEDSNQPQHF.

Relative to its sample, this clone is medium-sized (0.01 to 0.1%). The chain uses TRBV7-6 and TRBJ2-7, with D possibly matching TRBD2 (5 bases). V lost 1 base, J lost 0 bases, and 7 bases lay in between. CDR3 size: 14 residues. Germline CDR1 and CDR2: SGHVS and FNYEAQ. CDR3 region: CASSLVSGSYEQYF. In nucleotides, the CDR3 is TGTGCCAGCAGCTTAGTAAGCGGCTCCTACGAGCAGTACTTC.

The chain carries TRBV29-1 and TRBJ1-1, with D unresolved. Trimming shortened V by 8 bases and J by 0 bases, and 10 bases separated the two germline ends. The CDR3 runs to 12 residues. CDR1 is SQVTM, CDR2 ANQGSEA, per germline. The CDR3 DNA sequence: TGCAGCTCGACGGAGTTGAACACTGAAGCTTTCTTT. Its protein is CSSTELNTEAFF.

This clone was detected only once. This chain joins TRBV18 and TRBJ1-2; 8 positions match TRBD1. V trimming: 4 bases; J trimming: 8 bases; junction bases outside the gene matches: 9. Looked up from germline, CDR1 is KGHSH and CDR2 is LQKENI. CDR3 length: 14 residues. CDR3 region: CASSQLSDRAGYTF. In nucleotides, the CDR3 is TGTGCCAGCTCACAACTATCGGACAGGGCGGGCTACACCTTC.

The chain carries TRBV11-2 and TRBJ1-2, with 7 positions matching TRBD1. The CDR3 runs to 14 residues. In germline, CDR1 is SGHAT, CDR2 FQNNGV. V gave up 5 bases and J gave up 7 bases; unmatched junction bases: 10. The CDR3 here is CASSHLEGAGGYTF. DNA for the CDR3: TGTGCCAGCAGCCACCTAGAGGGGGCGGGTGGCTACACCTTC.

The chain has TRBV18 and TRBJ2-1, with 8 bases fitting TRBD1. Germline V gives CDR1 KGHSH, CDR2 LQKENI. The CDR3 contains 16 residues. V gave up 3 bases and J gave up 9 bases; unmatched junction bases: 13. The CDR3 nucleotides are TGTGCCAGCTCACCCCGGGACAGGTCGGGGTTGGGTGAGCAGTTCTTC. Protein sequence: CASSPRDRSGLGEQFF.